Here is one T cell receptor (beta chain) with its context. The data originate from a study of blood T cell repertoires in COVID-19. The wider study: Material from acute and convalescent COVID-19 was sourced from the United States, Italy and Spain. T cells, B-cell-depleted T cells, or PBMCs provided the cDNA or gDNA that served as material.

Which cohort a participant joined came from the clinical history participants gave. V lost 6 bases and J 8 bases, leaving 19 bases between the germline ends. Germline V lookup: CDR1 MNHEY, CDR2 SVGAGI. The length of the CDR3 is 14 residues. Original analysis: Estimation of nucleated cell counts relied on the amplification of reference gene primers. TCRdb keeps only in-frame clones here, not all; method: immunoSEQ multiplex PCR. V and J calls and clone size are copied from that table; D and trimming were computed from the DNA. In the table there are more than 200,000 clones, approximately 90% of which are singletons.

Sequenced sample: PBMCs or T cells enriched from blood (not recorded which). The TCR comes from a woman under 40 who had recovered from COVID-19. This chain joins TRBV6-5 and TRBJ1-2; a possible D gene is TRBD1 (5 bases). DNA of the CDR3: TGTGCCAGCAGAGGAACAGGAGATCCGAGGGGCTACACCTTC. Its translation: CASRGTGDPRGYTF.